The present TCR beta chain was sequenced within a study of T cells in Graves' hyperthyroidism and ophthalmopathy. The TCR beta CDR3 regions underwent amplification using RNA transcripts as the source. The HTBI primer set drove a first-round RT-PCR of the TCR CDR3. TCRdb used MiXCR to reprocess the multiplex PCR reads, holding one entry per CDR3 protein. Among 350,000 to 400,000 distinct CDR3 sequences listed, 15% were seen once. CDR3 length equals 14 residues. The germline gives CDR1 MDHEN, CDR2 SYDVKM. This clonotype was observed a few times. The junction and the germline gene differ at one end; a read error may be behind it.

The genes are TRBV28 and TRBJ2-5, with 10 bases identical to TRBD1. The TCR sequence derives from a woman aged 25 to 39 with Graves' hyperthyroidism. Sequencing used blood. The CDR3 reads CASIPGQGQETQYF. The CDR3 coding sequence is TGTGCCAGCATTCCGGGACAGGGGCAAGAGACCCAATACTTC.